Listed below are T cell receptor beta chains from one sample, sequenced in a study of shared clonotypes between healthy human individuals. Generated by immunoSEQ multiplex PCR, the TCRdb table keeps only in-frame clones and is missing some. The table has about 1.1 million clones, roughly 80% seen once; the top ten hold 0.89%. Material for sequencing was memory CD4+ T cells from PBMCs. The receptors come from a man in his late teens or twenties in good health. Some clones in this sample may be carry-over from other donors' samples. CDR3s leave out the opening cysteine and the closing phenylalanine or tryptophan. Clone size, where shown, is once, few, many, or a class for clones that have expanded.

V: TRBV6-1
J: TRBJ1-5
size: NA
CDR3: ASSEITGPSQPQH

V: TRBV19
J: TRBJ1-2
size: NA
CDR3: ASSILRGGDYGYT

V: TRBV7-2
J: TRBJ2-5
size: NA
CDR3: ASSLRTAQETQY

V: TRBV27
J: TRBJ2-7
size: NA
CDR3: ASSVWGLGNYEQY

V: TRBV9
J: TRBJ2-3
size: NA
CDR3: ASSVGQKLTDTQY

V: TRBV6-5
J: TRBJ2-7
size: NA
CDR3: ASSYADQGTRAEQY

V: TRBV19
J: TRBJ2-7
size: NA
CDR3: ASSIGQAFYEQY

V: TRBV9
J: TRBJ2-2
size: NA
CDR3: ASSGGHGTSGGLATGELF

V: TRBV4-3
J: TRBJ1-5
size: NA
CDR3: ASSQDWVSGQPQH

V: TRBV9
J: TRBJ2-7
size: NA
CDR3: ASSVAAASGTYEQY

V: TRBV27
J: TRBJ2-7
size: NA
CDR3: ASSLTSWASEQY

V: TRBV5-1
J: TRBJ1-1
size: many
CDR3: ASSFSGGGTEAF

V: TRBV7-9
J: TRBJ2-3
size: NA
CDR3: ASSLIQDTQY

V: TRBV5-1
J: TRBJ1-1
size: NA
CDR3: ASSRGQGWPEAF

V: TRBV9
J: TRBJ2-1
size: NA
CDR3: ASSPREGEQF

V: TRBV5-1
J: TRBJ2-5
size: NA
CDR3: ASSLAGPGAETQY

V: TRBV15
J: TRBJ1-1
size: once
CDR3: ATSRDAAGVGWGNTEAF

V: TRBV7-9
J: TRBJ1-2
size: few
CDR3: ASSEGDRGHGYT

V: TRBV9
J: TRBJ1-1
size: NA
CDR3: ASSVGIRQGGTEAF

V: TRBV7-9
J: TRBJ2-3
size: many
CDR3: ASSQNLHSDTQY

V: TRBV29-1
J: TRBJ2-3
size: NA
CDR3: SVTRGDTQY

V: TRBV16
J: TRBJ2-1
size: NA
CDR3: ASSPLGLAGALSYNEQF

V: TRBV7-7
J: TRBJ2-7
size: NA
CDR3: ASSLLQGSGYEQY

V: TRBV5-4
J: TRBJ2-1
size: few
CDR3: ASSLVGFDNEQF

V: TRBV5-4
J: TRBJ2-5
size: NA
CDR3: ASSILGQETQY

V: TRBV11-1
J: TRBJ2-7
size: NA
CDR3: ASSPDRGLVNEQY

V: TRBV6-1
J: TRBJ1-1
size: NA
CDR3: ASSEVRQLSLEAF

V: TRBV4-1
J: TRBJ1-4
size: NA
CDR3: ASSGTGKTTNEKLF

V: TRBV27
J: TRBJ2-5
size: NA
CDR3: ASSLLSEGTQY

V: TRBV2
J: TRBJ1-3
size: NA
CDR3: AFRRGSGNTIY

V: TRBV19
J: TRBJ1-4
size: NA
CDR3: ASSITAKNEKLF

V: TRBV30
J: TRBJ2-1
size: NA
CDR3: AWSVGDSLAGRTYNEQF

V: TRBV9
J: TRBJ2-7
size: NA
CDR3: ASSAGGGTSAYEQY

V: TRBV28
J: TRBJ2-7
size: NA
CDR3: ASSPFGGAYEQY

V: TRBV4-2
J: TRBJ2-7
size: NA
CDR3: ASSLGGSLSYEQY

V: TRBV5-4
J: TRBJ1-1
size: few
CDR3: ASSLFRGQNTEAF

V: TRBV28
J: TRBJ1-1
size: NA
CDR3: ASSLTGFLTMNTEAF

V: TRBV5-1
J: TRBJ2-1
size: NA
CDR3: ASSLVGGSPYNEQF

V: TRBV9
J: TRBJ2-2
size: NA
CDR3: ASSPRTSGTTGELF

V: TRBV28
J: TRBJ1-4
size: NA
CDR3: ASSLGGATNEKLF

V: TRBV28
J: TRBJ2-5
size: NA
CDR3: ASSPGGSGTQY

V: TRBV28
J: TRBJ2-3
size: NA
CDR3: ASSFIGLRSDTQY